One sample yielded the 3 T cell receptor beta chains listed below, sequenced in a study of graft-versus-host responses after intestinal transplantation. Only in-frame clones appear in the TCRdb table, and some are missing; sequencing was by immunoSEQ multiplex PCR. The sample lists roughly 120,000 clones, approximately 93% occurring once. These receptors are not linked to any known antigen. Sequenced here: unstimulated CD8+ T cells sorted from spleen or lymph node cells, sampled before transplant. These receptors came from a human donor who was the organ donor for an intestinal transplant.

The chain combines TRBV6-1 with TRBJ1-1; D call uncertain. V was cut by 2 bases and J by 4 bases, with 8 bases left in between. CDR3 length: 13 amino acids. CDR1 is MNHNS and CDR2 is SASEGT in the germline V gene. This CDR3 reads CASSESPATEAFF. The DNA for the CDR3 is TGTGCCAGCAGTGAATCCCCGGCCACTGAAGCTTTCTTT.

The chain couples TRBV5-8 to TRBJ2-7; D is unresolved. CDR1 SGHTS and CDR2 YDEGEE come from the germline V gene. This CDR3 has 17 residues. Trimming took 1 base from V and 0 from J, leaving 17 bases between them. The CDR3 DNA reads TGTGCCAGCAGCTTGAGGTCCAAAGGATTTAGCTCCTACGAGCAGTACTTC. Its protein product is CASSLRSKGFSSYEQYF. Using reference TRBV5-8 and TRBJ2-7 for the parts outside the CDR3, the full variable domain is EAGVTQSPTHLIKTRGQQATLRCSPISGHTSVYWYQQALGLGLQFLLWYDEGEERNRGNFPPRFSGRQFPNYSSELNVNALELEDSALYLCASSLRSKGFSSYEQYFGPGTRLTVT.

This clone has just one count. This chain uses TRBV15 with TRBJ2-5, with D possibly matching TRBD2 (6 bases). The CDR3 runs to 15 residues. From germline, CDR1 is LNHNV and CDR2 YYDKDF (reference sequence). Trimming cost V 0 bases and J 5 bases, with 13 bases left between them. For the CDR3, the DNA is TGTGCCACCAGCAGAGATGTAGCGGTCCGGGAGACCCAGTACTTC. Translated, it gives CATSRDVAVRETQYF.